What follows is one T cell receptor (beta chain) and its context. The antigen is unknown. This may stem from a read error, because a much larger clone lies one nucleotide away. This CDR3 is 14 amino acids long. V was cut by 6 bases and J by 4 bases, with 18 bases left in between. Germline V lookup: CDR1 SQVTM, CDR2 ANQGSEA. Individuals with ophthalmopathy presented a Clinical Activity Score of at least 3, a NOSPECS grade of at least 4 and a duration under 3 months. The study excluded patients with uncontrolled infection, other autoimmune disease, pregnancy or lactation. Diagnosis relied on clinical symptoms, serum thyroxine and TRAb, thyroid ultrasound and orbital computed tomography. This sample stems from a study of T cells in Graves' hyperthyroidism and ophthalmopathy. Study-wide results and limits: The blood repertoire included most of the expanded thyroid clonotypes above 0.001.

Using RNA transcripts as the source, TCR beta CDR3 regions were amplified. The HTBI set primed first-round TCR CDR3 RT-PCR. MiXCR, run by TCRdb on the multiplex PCR reads, gives a single entry per CDR3 protein. The sample lists more than 500,000 distinct CDR3 sequences, around 16% occurring once. Sequencing input: blood. The clonotype was recovered from a young woman with Graves' ophthalmopathy. V usage is TRBV29-1 and J usage is TRBJ2-5; tentative D call: TRBD1 (5 bases). In nucleotides, the CDR3 is TGCAGCGTAGCCCAGACAGCGTGGGGAGAGACCCAGTACTTC. Translated, it gives CSVAQTAWGETQYF. The full variable domain, its missing parts supplied by reference TRBV29-1 and TRBJ2-5, is SAVISQKPSRDICQRGTSLTIQCQVDSQVTMMFWYRQQPGQSLTLIATANQGSEATYESGFVIDKFPISRPNLTFSTLTVSNMSPEDSSIYLCSVAQTAWGETQYFGPGTRLLVL.